The rows below give T cell receptor beta chains drawn from one sample of a study of T cells after yellow fever vaccination. TCRdb used MiXCR to reprocess the 5' RACE reads, holding one entry per CDR3 protein. The repertoire holds approximately 120,000 distinct CDR3 sequences, about 7% seen once, with about 2.7% in the top ten. The specimen was CD4+ T cells sorted from PBMCs, collected roughly 10 days after the first yellow fever vaccination. All receptors come from a young man who received the YFV17D yellow fever vaccine. CDR3s include the opening cysteine and the closing phenylalanine or tryptophan. The order of the fields is D gene, V gene, clone size, J gene, CDR3 protein, CDR3 DNA. The D gene is left open where the match is weak. Clone size is stated in some rows and not others, as once, few, many or a class when expanded.

d_gene: NA
v_gene: TRBV4-3
abundance: NA
j_gene: TRBJ1-6
CDR3aa: CASSPSSERPLHF
CDR3nt: TGCGCCAGCAGCCCATCGTCTGAGCGGCCCCTCCACTTT

d_gene: NA
v_gene: TRBV5-1
abundance: many
j_gene: TRBJ2-1
CDR3aa: CASSSGTFSSYNEQFF
CDR3nt: TGCGCCAGCAGCTCCGGGACTTTCAGCTCCTACAATGAGCAGTTCTTC

d_gene: NA
v_gene: TRBV12-3/TRBV12-4
abundance: many
j_gene: TRBJ1-4
CDR3aa: CASSPPRRGNEKLFF
CDR3nt: TGTGCCAGCAGTCCCCCGAGGAGGGGTAATGAAAAACTGTTTTTT

d_gene: NA
v_gene: TRBV20-1
abundance: many
j_gene: TRBJ2-5
CDR3aa: CSARNLGGAETQYF
CDR3nt: TGCAGTGCTAGAAATCTAGGCGGGGCAGAGACCCAGTACTTC

d_gene: NA
v_gene: TRBV27
abundance: many
j_gene: TRBJ1-2
CDR3aa: CASSLWGTQSNYGYTF
CDR3nt: TGTGCCAGCAGTTTGTGGGGAACGCAGTCTAACTATGGCTACACCTTC

d_gene: NA
v_gene: TRBV28
abundance: many
j_gene: TRBJ2-2
CDR3aa: CASSFGAGSTGELFF
CDR3nt: TGTGCCAGCAGTTTCGGTGCTGGGAGCACCGGGGAGCTGTTTTTT

d_gene: TRBD1
v_gene: TRBV7-9
abundance: many
j_gene: TRBJ1-6
CDR3aa: CASSRDSFTPLHF
CDR3nt: TGTGCCAGCAGCCGGGACAGTTTCACACCCCTCCACTTT

d_gene: NA
v_gene: TRBV20-1
abundance: many
j_gene: TRBJ2-5
CDR3aa: CSASSFGTETQYF
CDR3nt: TGCAGTGCTAGTAGTTTCGGGACGGAGACCCAGTACTTC

d_gene: TRBD1
v_gene: TRBV4-3
abundance: many
j_gene: TRBJ1-1
CDR3aa: CASSQGVGTGGTEAFF
CDR3nt: TGCGCCAGCAGCCAAGGCGTCGGGACAGGGGGGACTGAAGCTTTCTTT

d_gene: NA
v_gene: TRBV5-6
abundance: many
j_gene: TRBJ1-1
CDR3aa: CASILGPNQGNTEAFF
CDR3nt: TGTGCCAGCATCTTAGGACCCAATCAGGGTAACACTGAAGCTTTCTTT

d_gene: NA
v_gene: TRBV5-6
abundance: many
j_gene: TRBJ2-1
CDR3aa: CASSQLAEQFF
CDR3nt: TGTGCCAGCAGCCAGCTAGCGGAGCAGTTCTTC

d_gene: NA
v_gene: TRBV5-1
abundance: many
j_gene: TRBJ2-1
CDR3aa: CASSFTGFNEQFF
CDR3nt: TGCGCCAGCAGCTTCACAGGGTTCAATGAGCAGTTCTTC

d_gene: NA
v_gene: TRBV5-1
abundance: many
j_gene: TRBJ1-1
CDR3aa: CASSLEGFTEAFF
CDR3nt: TGCGCCAGCAGCTTGGAGGGTTTTACTGAAGCTTTCTTT

d_gene: TRBD2
v_gene: TRBV30
abundance: few
j_gene: TRBJ2-1
CDR3aa: CAWSDLAGGSYNEQFF
CDR3nt: TGTGCCTGGAGTGACCTAGCGGGGGGGTCCTACAATGAGCAGTTCTTC

d_gene: TRBD2
v_gene: TRBV24-1
abundance: NA
j_gene: TRBJ2-1
CDR3aa: CATSDPGTSGVGEQFF
CDR3nt: TGTGCCACCAGTGACCCCGGGACTAGCGGGGTGGGTGAGCAGTTCTTC

d_gene: NA
v_gene: TRBV7-6
abundance: many
j_gene: TRBJ2-5
CDR3aa: CASSSSGGYQETQYF
CDR3nt: TGTGCCAGCAGCTCGAGTGGGGGTTACCAAGAGACCCAGTACTTC

d_gene: NA
v_gene: TRBV12-3/TRBV12-4
abundance: many
j_gene: TRBJ1-2
CDR3aa: CASTVGAVNYGYTF
CDR3nt: TGTGCCAGCACCGTAGGGGCGGTGAACTATGGCTACACCTTC

d_gene: NA
v_gene: TRBV30
abundance: NA
j_gene: TRBJ1-1
CDR3aa: CAWRKGPGPQWATEAFF
CDR3nt: TGTGCCTGGAGAAAAGGCCCGGGACCACAGTGGGCCACTGAAGCTTTCTTT

d_gene: TRBD1
v_gene: TRBV19
abundance: many
j_gene: TRBJ2-1
CDR3aa: CASSYGQVGYNEQFF
CDR3nt: TGTGCCAGTAGTTACGGACAGGTCGGCTACAATGAGCAGTTCTTC

d_gene: NA
v_gene: TRBV23-1
abundance: many
j_gene: TRBJ2-2
CDR3aa: CASSQSRNWTPGELFF
CDR3nt: TGCGCCAGCAGTCAATCGAGAAATTGGACCCCGGGGGAGCTGTTTTTT

d_gene: TRBD1
v_gene: TRBV15
abundance: many
j_gene: TRBJ1-2
CDR3aa: CATSRGGTGRLPYGYTF
CDR3nt: TGTGCCACCAGCAGAGGGGGGACAGGGCGACTCCCCTATGGCTACACCTTC

d_gene: NA
v_gene: TRBV3-1
abundance: many
j_gene: TRBJ2-5
CDR3aa: CASSPRDESQYF
CDR3nt: TGTGCCAGCAGCCCTAGAGATGAGTCCCAGTACTTC

d_gene: NA
v_gene: TRBV7-9
abundance: many
j_gene: TRBJ2-3
CDR3aa: CASSTTSGADTQYF
CDR3nt: TGTGCCAGCAGCACGACATCGGGGGCGGATACGCAGTATTTT